This record looks at one T cell receptor beta chain sequence and its context. This clone has a handful of counts. No cognate antigen has been identified for it. No base-level quality is on record; no much larger clone is a single base apart. The cohort consisted of some 670 healthy bone marrow donors. Cohort members were all nominally healthy when sampled, although unrecorded immune exposures were likely present. The donor tested CMV seropositive and was one of the 289 seropositive cohort members. A peripheral blood sample was collected from each donor, and TCR beta sequencing was performed on peripheral blood mononuclear cells. The Qiagen DNeasy Blood Extraction Kit was used to extract genomic DNA from the blood cell samples. The library relied on the immunoSEQ multiplex PCR assay. For the multiplex PCR, a mixture combining 60 forward primers for TCR Vbeta segments and 13 reverse primers for TCR Jbeta segments was used. Amplification of the CDR3 region of rearranged TCR beta genes was performed with a multiplex PCR assay on genomic DNA. The Illumina HiSeq System was used to sequence the amplified TCR beta libraries as 87-base-pair reads. In the original analysis: In a later analysis, some 80 million unique TCR beta chains were counted across the approximately 640 repertoires, and around 10 million of these chains were shared by at least two donors. A nearest-neighbor algorithm error-corrected the raw reads and collapsed the reads into unique sequences, merging closely related sequences to remove PCR and sequencing errors. V, D and J gene segments were assigned by aligning CDR3 sequences to IMGT reference sequences. For a sequence to be retained, a match of at least six nucleotides was required to both a V gene segment and a J gene segment. A rearrangement counted as productive if the CDR3 had no stop codons and remained in frame with V and J, and every other rearrangement counted as non-productive. CDR3 was defined by IMGT convention, running from the second conserved V-encoded cysteine to the conserved J-encoded phenylalanine. The earlier analysis of fewer than 700 of the donors excluded sequences that lacked an unambiguous match to a single V gene segment. An earlier analysis of approximately 590 of the donors called V segments functional above 56.7% productive rearrangements and segregating when the between-donor standard deviation exceeded 5%. To diagnose cytomegalovirus status from the catalog of TCR beta chain sequences, a statistical classification framework was built. In a later analysis, TCR nucleotide sequences were compared against IMGT/GENE-DB human TR gene sequences so that V and J genes could be assigned. A later analysis assigned CDR3 sequences and most-parsimonious VDJ recombination scenarios with the TCRdist pipeline. A later analysis defined each TCR beta chain by its CDR3 amino acid sequence plus V-gene family, and excluded reads lacking a unique V-gene family. To address suspected cross-contamination and a sequencing artifact, a later analysis removed approximately 590 highly shared, low-generation-probability nucleotide sequences. A later analysis calculated a clonal expansion index for each public chain from normalized within-repertoire ranks of inferred template counts. A later analysis computed generation probabilities with a VDJ recombination model fitted to out-of-frame rearrangements, and checked the results against IGoR. In a later analysis, hypergeometric tests were used to score TCR-TCR, TCR-HLA and TCR-CMV co-occurrence, with a repertoire-size bias correction applied to TCR pairs. In a later analysis, false discovery rates were estimated by permuting HLA or CMV assignments 20 times. In a later analysis, co-occurring TCRs were grouped with DBSCAN, and TCRdist sequence similarity was added when clustering was performed within HLA-allele-positive subsets. Repertoires with fewer than 30,000 or more than 120,000 public chains were left out of co-occurrence clustering, as were roughly five repertoires with anomalous nucleotide sharing. Here the immuneACCESS table is served through TCRdb, limited to in-frame sequences with V and J called. Missing clones are a known gap in these copies; in checked studies unresolved V genes cover under half, and the rest lacks a known reason. D and trimming were read from the DNA, whereas the V and J calls and clone size are those reported in that table. Present in this sample are 85,000 to 130,000 clones, about 80% of which were seen just once. Clones ranked in the top ten supply approximately 4.2% of the sample.

Trimming removed 6 bases from V and 6 bases from J; the gene matches leave 6 bases unexplained. Reading from cysteine to phenylalanine, the CDR3 counts 14 amino acids. The kept DNA is CDR3 alone, 42 bases in frame from the first base. Via the germline V gene, CDR1 is SNHLY and CDR2 FYNNEI. The record originates from a study of cytomegalovirus exposure and HLA in healthy donors (dated by TCRdb to 2015 to 2018). Study-wide context: An earlier analysis of roughly 570 of the donors reported about 260 Gb of sequence data and around 120 million unique TCR beta sequences obtained from around 190 million T cells. An early release covering around 630 HLA-typed donors comprised 250 to 350 gigabases of sequencing data and roughly 86 million unique TCR sequences. Among the roughly 390 genotyped donors, roughly 80% belonged to the genetic ancestry cluster associated with self-reported Caucasian donors. The study aimed to test whether cataloging public T cell receptors could reveal signatures of past pathogen exposure. The T cell repertoires of several hundred subjects were profiled by immunosequencing and related to cytomegalovirus serostatus. A separate validation cohort of over 95 different subjects was used in addition to the roughly 620-subject first cohort. The study combined high-throughput TCR immunosequencing, statistical association of individual TCRs with disease status, and machine learning to predict cytomegalovirus infection status. In a later analysis, previously published TCR beta repertoires from 600 to 850 donors were re-analyzed and high-resolution HLA genotyping was added so that TCR occurrence patterns could be studied. Rather than drawing on any new phenotypic data, the later analysis identified candidate immune exposures from TCR beta sequences and the way those sequences occurred across donors. To decide whether each TCR beta V gene segment behaved as functional or pseudogenic, an earlier analysis of over 500 of the donors relied on high-throughput TCR beta sequencing. Alongside the repertoire data, information on donor age, sex, ethnicity and CMV serostatus was compiled. A later genetic analysis used genome-wide SNP genotypes for about 60% of the roughly 700 donors, treating that subset as a discovery cohort. All discovery cohort repertoires had been generated on a single sequencing platform. Class I and class II HLA loci were covered by the typing at four-digit resolution. The number of donors typed differed by locus, with 629-630 for A, B, C, DRB1 and DQB1, around 520 for DQA1, about 610 for DPA1, and 450 to 480 for DPB1. About five DR-DQ haplotypes were treated as single units for association and clustering because of strong linkage in the cohort. Among about 400 genotyped donors of the cohort, an average of approximately 200,000 unique TCR beta nucleotide sequences was sequenced per donor, of which about 18% were non-productive. What the work shows at the level of the full study, not this receptor alone: In a later analysis, most CMV-associated TCR beta chains were found to appear HLA-restricted, with HLA associations seemingly driven largely by CMV exposure. Because some donors lacked HLA typing at each locus, the association tests relied only on the typed subset. According to a later genetic analysis, donors in an Asian-associated ancestry cluster had fewer N-insertions in productive TCRs than the approximately 650-donor mean. In a later analysis, TCR association rates were found to vary across HLA loci, with the most associated TCRs seen for DRB1 alleles and the fewest for HLA-C alleles. Specific HLA alleles were associated with more than 15,000 TCR beta sequences at a false discovery rate of 0.05 in a later analysis. In a later genetic analysis, a missense DCLRE1C variant was associated with V-gene and J-gene trimming of TCR beta chains, and the association was replicated in an independent cohort. A cluster of highly shared sequence variants was judged likely to be a technical artifact of the sequencing pipeline. In this cohort, only TCR beta chains were sequenced, and detectable features were limited by the absence of alpha or paired-chain data. For the cohort, immune exposure information was limited to CMV serostatus. In vitro tests confirmed that a few of the cytomegalovirus-associated TCR beta chains recognize cytomegalovirus antigens. Assigning TCR associations to individual alleles was difficult when HLA alleles, especially DR and DQ, strongly co-occurred. The presence/absence analyses assumed that sequencing depth was roughly uniform across donors, and that assumption may not be true. A further reported finding was that TCR beta sequences accurately predicted the HLA-A and HLA-B alleles for most subjects in the first cohort. Cytomegalovirus status was reported to be diagnosed by the classifier with high specificity and sensitivity in both the original and validation cohorts. The earlier analysis of approximately 540 of the donors excluded 15 to 20 rarely observed V segments, including chromosome 9 orphons, because counts were too low. The authors suggested that the approach could potentially be generalized to other disease states and immunological phenotypes. The 87-base-pair reads could not distinguish some IMGT-functional V segments, including TRBV6-2 and TRBV6-3, so those segments were excluded. Linkage disequilibrium might explain the correlated functional status among segregating V segments, but an unknown experimental factor could not be excluded. A total of fewer than 200 TCR beta chains were listed by the study as associated with cytomegalovirus. According to a later analysis, parvovirus B19, influenza, CMV and Epstein-Barr virus appeared linked to several top co-occurrence clusters. In a later analysis, HLA-associated TCR beta chains were found to be more clonally expanded and to have lower generation probabilities than equally common non-associated chains. In an earlier analysis of roughly 560 of the donors, most TCR beta V segments were observed in productive rearrangements about 90% or about 30% of the time, broadly matching IMGT annotations. Most TCR sequences were seen in very few donors, while some public TCRs were found in many individuals.

The sequence derives from a female donor in good health and CMV-seropositive. Source material: PBMCs. The chain employs TRBV2 and TRBJ2-3; the central 10 bases match TRBD1. The bases read TGTGCCAGCAGGGGGGACAGGGGAGCGGATACGCAGTATTTT. Translated, it reads CASRGDRGADTQYF. Outside the CDR3, residues come from the reference TRBV2 and TRBJ2-3 proteins, so the full variable domain is: EPEVTQTPSHQVTQMGQEVILRCVPISNHLYFYWYRQILGQKVEFLVSFYNNEISEKSEIFDDQFSVERPDGSNFTLKIRSTKLEDSAMYFCASRGDRGADTQYFGPGTRLTVL.